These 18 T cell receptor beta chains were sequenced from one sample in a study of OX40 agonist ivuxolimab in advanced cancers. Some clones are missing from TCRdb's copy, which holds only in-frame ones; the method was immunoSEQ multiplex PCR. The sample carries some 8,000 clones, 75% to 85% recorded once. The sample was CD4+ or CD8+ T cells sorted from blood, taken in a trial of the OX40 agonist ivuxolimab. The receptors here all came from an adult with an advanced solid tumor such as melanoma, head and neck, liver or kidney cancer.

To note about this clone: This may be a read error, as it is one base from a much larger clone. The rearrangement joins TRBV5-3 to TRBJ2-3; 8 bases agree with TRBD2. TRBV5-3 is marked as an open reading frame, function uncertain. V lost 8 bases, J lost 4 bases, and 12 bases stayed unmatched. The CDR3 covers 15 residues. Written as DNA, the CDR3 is TGTGCCAGGCCGGGGGGGCGGACAGAGCCAGATACGCAGTATTTT. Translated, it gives CARPGGRTEPDTQYF.

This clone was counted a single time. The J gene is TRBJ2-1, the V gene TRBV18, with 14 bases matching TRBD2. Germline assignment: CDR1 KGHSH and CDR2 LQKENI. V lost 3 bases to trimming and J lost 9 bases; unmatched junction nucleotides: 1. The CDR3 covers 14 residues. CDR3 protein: CASSPGTSGGEQFF. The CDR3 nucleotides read TGTGCCAGCTCACCCGGGACTAGCGGGGGTGAGCAGTTCTTC.

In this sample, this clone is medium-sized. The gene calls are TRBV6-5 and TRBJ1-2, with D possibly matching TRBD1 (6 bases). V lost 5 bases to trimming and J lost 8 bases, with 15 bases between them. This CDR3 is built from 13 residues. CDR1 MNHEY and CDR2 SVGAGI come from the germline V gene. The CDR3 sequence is CASSAPQGKGYTF. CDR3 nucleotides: TGTGCCAGCAGTGCGCCCCAGGGGAAAGGCTACACCTTC.

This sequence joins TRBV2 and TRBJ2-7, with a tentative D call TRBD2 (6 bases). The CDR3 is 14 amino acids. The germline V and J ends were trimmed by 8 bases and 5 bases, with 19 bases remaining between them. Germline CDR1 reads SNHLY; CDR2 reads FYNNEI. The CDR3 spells CASFDGDRENEQYF. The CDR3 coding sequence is TGTGCCAGCTTTGATGGGGACCGGGAGAACGAGCAGTACTTC.

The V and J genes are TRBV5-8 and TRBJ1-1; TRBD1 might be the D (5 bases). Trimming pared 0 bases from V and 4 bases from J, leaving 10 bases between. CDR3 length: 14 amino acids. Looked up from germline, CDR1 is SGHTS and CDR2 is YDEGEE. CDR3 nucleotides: TGTGCCAGCAGCTTGGACCCGGGGGGCACTGAAGCTTTCTTT. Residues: CASSLDPGGTEAFF.

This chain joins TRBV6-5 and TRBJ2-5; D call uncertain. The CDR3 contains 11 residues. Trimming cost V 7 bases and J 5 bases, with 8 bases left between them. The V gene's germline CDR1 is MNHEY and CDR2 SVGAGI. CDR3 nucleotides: TGTGCCAGCATGGTGCTTGAGACCCAGTACTTC. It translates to CASMVLETQYF.

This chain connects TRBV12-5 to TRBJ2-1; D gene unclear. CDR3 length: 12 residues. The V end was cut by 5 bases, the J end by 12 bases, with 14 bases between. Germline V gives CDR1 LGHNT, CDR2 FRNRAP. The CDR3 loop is CASGLPITSQFF. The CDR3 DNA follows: TGTGCTAGTGGTCTCCCCATAACGTCGCAGTTCTTC.

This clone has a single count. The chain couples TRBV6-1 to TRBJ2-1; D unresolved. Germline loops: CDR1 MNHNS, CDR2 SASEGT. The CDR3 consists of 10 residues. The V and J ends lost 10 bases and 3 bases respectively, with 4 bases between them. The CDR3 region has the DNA TGTGCCACAGTCTACAATGAGCAGTTCTTC. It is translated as CATVYNEQFF.

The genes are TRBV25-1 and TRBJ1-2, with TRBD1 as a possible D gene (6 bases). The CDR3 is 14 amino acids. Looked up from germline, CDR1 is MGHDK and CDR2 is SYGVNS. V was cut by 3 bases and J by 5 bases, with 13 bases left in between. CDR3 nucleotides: TGTGCCAGCAGTGAGGGACACGGTACTTATGGCTACACCTTC. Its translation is CASSEGHGTYGYTF.

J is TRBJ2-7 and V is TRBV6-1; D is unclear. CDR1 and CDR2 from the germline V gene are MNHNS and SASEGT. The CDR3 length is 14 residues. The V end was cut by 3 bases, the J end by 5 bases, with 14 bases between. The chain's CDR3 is CASSDSMDGNEQYF. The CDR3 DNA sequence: TGTGCCAGCAGTGATTCGATGGATGGGAACGAGCAGTACTTC.

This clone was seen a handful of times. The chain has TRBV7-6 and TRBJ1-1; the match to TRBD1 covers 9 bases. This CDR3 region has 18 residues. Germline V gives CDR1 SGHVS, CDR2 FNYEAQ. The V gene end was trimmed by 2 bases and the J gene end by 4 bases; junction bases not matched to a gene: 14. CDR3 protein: CASSLRTAGTGPSTEAFF. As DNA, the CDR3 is TGTGCCAGCAGCTTAAGGACCGCGGGGACAGGGCCCAGCACTGAAGCTTTCTTT.

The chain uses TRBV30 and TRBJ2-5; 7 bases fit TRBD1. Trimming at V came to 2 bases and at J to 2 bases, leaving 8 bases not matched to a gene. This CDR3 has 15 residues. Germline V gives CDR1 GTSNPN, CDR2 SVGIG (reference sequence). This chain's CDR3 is CAWSSARGQQETQYF. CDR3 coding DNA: TGTGCCTGGAGTAGCGCCCGGGGACAGCAAGAGACCCAGTACTTC.

CDR3 loop: CASSKSFLGGANEKLFF. CDR3 bases: TGTGCCAGCAGCAAATCGTTCCTCGGGGGGGCTAATGAAAAACTGTTTTTT. The chain joins TRBV21-1 to TRBJ1-4. TRBV21-1 is a documented pseudogene. The length of the CDR3 is 17 residues.

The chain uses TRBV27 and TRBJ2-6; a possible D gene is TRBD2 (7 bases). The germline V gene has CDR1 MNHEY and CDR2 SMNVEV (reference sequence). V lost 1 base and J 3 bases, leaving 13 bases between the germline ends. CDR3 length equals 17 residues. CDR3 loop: CASSLFSGGGGANVLTF. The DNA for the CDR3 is TGTGCCAGCAGTTTATTTTCGGGGGGCGGTGGGGCCAACGTCCTGACTTTC. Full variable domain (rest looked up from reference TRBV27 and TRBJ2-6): EAQVTQNPRYLITVTGKKLTVTCSQNMNHEYMSWYRQDPGLGLRQIYYSMNVEVTDKGDVPEGYKVSRKEKRNFPLILESPSPNQTSLYFCASSLFSGGGGANVLTFGAGSRLTVL.

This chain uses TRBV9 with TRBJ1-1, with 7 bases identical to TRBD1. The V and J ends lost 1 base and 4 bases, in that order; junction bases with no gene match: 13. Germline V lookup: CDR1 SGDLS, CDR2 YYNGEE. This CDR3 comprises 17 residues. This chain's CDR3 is CASSVTGEKVLGTEAFF. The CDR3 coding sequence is TGTGCCAGCAGCGTAACAGGGGAGAAGGTCCTGGGCACTGAAGCTTTCTTT.

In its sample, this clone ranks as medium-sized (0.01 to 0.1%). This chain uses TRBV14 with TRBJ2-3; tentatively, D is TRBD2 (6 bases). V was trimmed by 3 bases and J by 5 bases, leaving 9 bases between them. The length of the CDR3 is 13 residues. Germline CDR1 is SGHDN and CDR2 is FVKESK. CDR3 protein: CASSHWRGDTQYF. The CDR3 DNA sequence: TGTGCCAGCAGCCATTGGAGGGGAGATACGCAGTATTTT.

The CDR3 loop reads CASSLTTGQQFF. The DNA of the CDR3 is TGTGCCAGCAGCTTAACGACCGGTCAGCAGTTCTTC. The rearrangement joins TRBV5-6 to TRBJ2-1; no definite D call. This CDR3 contains 12 residues. In germline, CDR1 is SGHDT, CDR2 YYEEEE. Deletions cut 2 bases from V and 11 bases from J, with 11 bases between.

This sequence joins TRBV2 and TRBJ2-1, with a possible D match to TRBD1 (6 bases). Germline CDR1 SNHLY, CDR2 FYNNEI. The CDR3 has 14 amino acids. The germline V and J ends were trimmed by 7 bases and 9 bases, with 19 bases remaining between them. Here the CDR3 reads CASIRGRVGGEQFF. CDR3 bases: TGTGCCAGCATAAGGGGTAGGGTAGGGGGTGAGCAGTTCTTC.